Listed below are T cell receptor beta chains from one sample, sequenced in a study of early T cells in non-severe SARS-CoV-2 infection. One entry per CDR3 protein results from TCRdb running MiXCR on the 5' RACE reads. The profile shows fewer than 65,000 distinct CDR3 sequences, roughly 7.8% of them singletons. The specimen comprised whole blood, sampled at baseline. The source of these receptors is an adult who was a healthcare worker with PCR-confirmed SARS-CoV-2 infection or an uninfected control (not recorded which). CDR3s include the opening cysteine and the closing phenylalanine or tryptophan. D genes are given only for firm matches. Where a row states a size, it is once, few, many or the class of an expanded clone; other rows omit it.

>many|NA|TRBJ1-6|TRBV20-1
TGCAGTGCTAGAGATTCGACTGCCACCGAATCACCCCTCCACTTT
CSARDSTATESPLHF
>NA|NA|TRBJ2-3|TRBV20-1
TGCAGTGCTACAGGGAGGGGGGGATTAGCAGATACGCAGTATTTT
CSATGRGGLADTQYF
>many|TRBD1|TRBJ2-6|TRBV11-2
TGTGCCAGCAGCTTAGCAGGGGGCTCTGGGGCCAACGTTGTGACTTTC
CASSLAGGSGANVVTF
>NA|TRBD2|TRBJ2-1|TRBV30
TGTGCCTGGAGTGTCGGACTAGCGGGATCAAAAATCTTC
CAWSVGLAGSKIF
>few|TRBD2|TRBJ2-5|TRBV7-6
TGTGCCAGCAGCCCGGGACTAGCTGGGGAGACCCAGTACTTC
CASSPGLAGETQYF
>few|NA|TRBJ2-1|TRBV27
TGTGCCAGCACAGGGAGGGGGCTTGTTAATGAGCAGTTCTTC
CASTGRGLVNEQFF
>once|NA|TRBJ2-2|TRBV19
TGTGCCAGCCGATTCGCACTAGACACCGGGGAGCTGTTTTTT
CASRFALDTGELFF
>NA|TRBD2|TRBJ2-5|TRBV27
TGTGCCAGCAGTTCCGGACTAGCGGCCGAGACCCAGTACTTC
CASSSGLAAETQYF
>many|TRBD2|TRBJ2-7|TRBV20-1
TGCAGTGCTAGAGATGGATTAGCGGGGGACCTCTACGAGCAGTACTTC
CSARDGLAGDLYEQYF
>many|NA|TRBJ1-3|TRBV28
TGTGCCAGCAGCCACAGGTCCCTAGGGGGAAACACCATATATTTT
CASSHRSLGGNTIYF
>few|NA|TRBJ2-6|TRBV7-9
TGTGCCAGCAGCTCCCGGGACTTGGCTGGGGCCAACGTCCTGACTTTC
CASSSRDLAGANVLTF
>many|NA|TRBJ1-4|TRBV7-2
TGTGCCAGCAGCTTAGAAATACGTACTAATGAAAAACTGTTTTTT
CASSLEIRTNEKLFF
>many|TRBD1|TRBJ2-3|TRBV11-2
TGTGCCAGCAGCTTACAGGGACAGCCGTTTGATACGCAGTATTTT
CASSLQGQPFDTQYF
>NA|NA|TRBJ2-5|TRBV6-2/TRBV6-3
TGTGCCAGCTCTGCCGGGCCAATAGAGACCCAGTACTTC
CASSAGPIETQYF
>NA|NA|TRBJ2-2|TRBV6-6
TGTGCCAGCAGCAAAAACGGGGAGCTGTTTTTT
CASSKNGELFF
>many|NA|TRBJ2-3|TRBV13
TGTGCCAGCAGCTACGCGCCACAGACTAGTTATCTCACAGATACGCAGTATTTT
CASSYAPQTSYLTDTQYF
>few|TRBD1|TRBJ1-2|TRBV29-1
TGCAGCGTGGGGACAGGGATCTATGGCTACACCTTC
CSVGTGIYGYTF
>NA|TRBD2|TRBJ2-5|TRBV28
TGTGCCAGCAGTTCATGGACTAGCACAGAGACCCAGTACTTC
CASSSWTSTETQYF
>many|NA|TRBJ2-3|TRBV2
TGTGCCAGCAGTCCCCTAGCCTCTAGCACAGATACGCAGTATTTT
CASSPLASSTDTQYF
>few|TRBD1|TRBJ1-2|TRBV2
TGTGCCAGCAGCCGGACAGGGGGGTATAACTATGGCTACACCTTC
CASSRTGGYNYGYTF
>NA|NA|TRBJ2-3|TRBV12-3/TRBV12-4
TGTGCCAGCAGTTTTGGACCGTTTAGCACAGATACGCAGTATTTT
CASSFGPFSTDTQYF
>NA|TRBD2|TRBJ2-7|TRBV20-1
TGCAGTGCTACATCAGCGGGACGGAATCCAGAGCAGTACTTC
CSATSAGRNPEQYF
>NA|TRBD2|TRBJ2-7|TRBV6-5
TGTGCCAGCAGTGCGAGGGGGACTAGCGGGATCTCCTACGAGCAGTACTTC
CASSARGTSGISYEQYF
>NA|NA|TRBJ2-3|TRBV7-8
TGTGCCAGCAGCTTCAGGGCTAGCCGACGCACAGATACGCAGTATTTT
CASSFRASRRTDTQYF
>few|TRBD1|TRBJ2-4|TRBV10-3
TGTGCCGTCGGGACAGGGAACATTCAGTACTTC
CAVGTGNIQYF
>NA|TRBD1|TRBJ2-4|TRBV11-1
TGTGCCAGCAGCAACGACAGGGGCGACAAAAACATTCAGTACTTC
CASSNDRGDKNIQYF
>few|NA|TRBJ2-1|TRBV12-3/TRBV12-4
TGTGCCAGCAGTAGGGGTCAGACACCCGCTATACAGTTCTTC
CASSRGQTPAIQFF
>few|NA|TRBJ2-2|TRBV7-6
TGTGCCAGCCTCTACTCCGGGGAGCTGTTTTTT
CASLYSGELFF
>NA|NA|TRBJ2-7|TRBV6-6
TGTGCCAGCAGTTACGTTCGTTACGAGCAGTACTTC
CASSYVRYEQYF
>NA|NA|TRBJ2-7|TRBV25-1
TGTGCCAGCAGTGAATTAGTACCAAAAAGCTCCTACGAGCAGTACTTC
CASSELVPKSSYEQYF
>many|NA|TRBJ1-2|TRBV18
TGTGCCAGCTCACGCGGTTCCGGGACGGGGGTGAATTATGGCTACACCTTC
CASSRGSGTGVNYGYTF